This passage covers 9 T cell receptor beta chains from one sample sequenced in a study of control samples from healthy donors and cancer patients. This table comes from immunoSEQ multiplex PCR, and its TCRdb copy is limited to in-frame clones, with some not included. The repertoire consists of under 85,000 clones, with less than 95% occurring once and the leading ten covering 6% to 8%. Material: blood. These receptors came from a woman in her thirties or forties in good health.

The genes are TRBV7-3 and TRBJ2-5; D possibly corresponds to TRBD2 (6 bases). Germline V gives CDR1 SGHTA, CDR2 FQGTGA. V was clipped by 5 bases and J by 1 base, with 8 bases between them. The CDR3 is 13 residues long. Written as DNA, the CDR3 is TGTGCCAGCAGCCGGGACTCCCAAGAGACCCAGTACTTC. Translated, it gives CASSRDSQETQYF.

This clone was recorded once. V and J are TRBV5-4 and TRBJ1-1; D possibly corresponds to TRBD1 (6 bases). The CDR3 totals 16 residues. CDR1 and CDR2 (germline): SGHNT, YYREEE (reference sequence). V gave up 0 bases and J gave up 5 bases, with 17 bases separating them. The CDR3 sequence is CASSLGGGGLWTEAFF. The CDR3 DNA reads TGTGCCAGCAGCTTGGGGGGGGGCGGATTGTGGACTGAAGCTTTCTTT.

Only one count was recorded for this clone. The chain couples TRBV29-1 to TRBJ2-7; a possible D gene is TRBD2 (5 bases). V was cut by 2 bases and J by 0 bases, with 17 bases left in between. The CDR3 is 16 amino acids. Germline V lookup: CDR1 SQVTM, CDR2 ANQGSEA. The CDR3 here is CSVELIRRGTSYEQYF. As DNA, the CDR3 is TGCAGCGTTGAACTAATTCGACGGGGAACCTCCTACGAGCAGTACTTC.

This chain links TRBV2 with TRBJ2-7, with 9 bases that match TRBD1. V was pared by 4 bases and J by 5 bases, with 6 bases of the junction left unmatched. Germline V lookup: CDR1 SNHLY, CDR2 FYNNEI. The CDR3 runs to 14 residues. The CDR3 DNA follows: TGTGCCAGCAGTGTTGGGACAGGGACTGACGAGCAGTACTTC. This codes for CASSVGTGTDEQYF. The full variable domain, with the rest looked up from reference TRBV2 and TRBJ2-7, is EPEVTQTPSHQVTQMGQEVILRCVPISNHLYFYWYRQILGQKVEFLVSFYNNEISEKSEIFDDQFSVERPDGSNFTLKIRSTKLEDSAMYFCASSVGTGTDEQYFGPGTRLTVT.

The J gene is TRBJ2-5, the V gene TRBV5-1; possibly TRBD2 for D (5 bases). V was cut by 3 bases and J by 3 bases, with 21 bases left in between. From germline, CDR1 is SGHRS and CDR2 YFSETQ. CDR3 size: 17 residues. This CDR3 is CASSSGVGSGAEETQYF. The CDR3 nucleotides are TGCGCCAGCAGCTCTGGAGTTGGCAGCGGTGCGGAAGAGACCCAGTACTTC.

This rearrangement joins TRBV5-6 to TRBJ1-5; TRBD1 agrees at 8 bases. The germline gives CDR1 SGHDT, CDR2 YYEEEE. With V trimmed by 4 bases and J by 7 bases, 7 bases remained unmatched. There are 14 residues in the CDR3. CDR3 amino acids: CASSRGQGGQPQHF. As DNA, the CDR3 is TGTGCCAGCAGCCGCGGACAGGGTGGCCAGCCCCAGCATTTT.

V gene TRBV6-5 combines with J gene TRBJ2-1, with unresolved D. The V end lost 6 bases, the J end lost 6 bases, and 18 bases lay between the germline ends. The CDR3 extends over 15 amino acids. The V gene's germline CDR1 is MNHEY and CDR2 SVGAGI. This CDR3 reads CASSIQSPAFNEQFF. The CDR3, as DNA: TGTGCCAGCAGCATACAATCGCCTGCGTTCAATGAGCAGTTCTTC.

This chain links TRBV29-1 with TRBJ2-1, with D perhaps TRBD2 (5 bases). Per germline, CDR1 SQVTM and CDR2 ANQGSEA. This CDR3 has 10 amino acids. The V gene lost 6 bases and the J gene lost 7 bases, with 7 bases spanning the gap. CDR3 residues: CSVWRNEQFF. In DNA, the CDR3 is TGCAGCGTCTGGAGGAATGAGCAGTTCTTC.

The rearrangement links TRBV29-1 to TRBJ1-3; unclear D gene. V lost 4 bases to trimming and J lost 4 bases, with 5 bases between them. This CDR3 region has 11 residues. The V gene's germline CDR1 is SQVTM and CDR2 ANQGSEA. The CDR3 is CSVGLGNTIYF. In DNA form, the CDR3 reads TGCAGCGTTGGGCTCGGAAACACCATATATTTT.